Listed below are T cell receptor beta chains from one sample, sequenced in a study of molecular identifiers for immune sequencing clone quantification. TCRdb analysed the PCR reads with MiXCR anew, one entry per CDR3 protein. The sample comprises over 600,000 distinct CDR3 sequences, 15% to 20% of which are singletons, and roughly 0.9% rests with the top ten. The sequenced sample consisted of naive CD8+ T cells from blood, with Jurkat cell RNA spiked in. These receptors were obtained from a human donor in good health. Some libraries in this study had Jurkat cell RNA spiked in. CDR3s include the opening cysteine and the closing phenylalanine or tryptophan. The D gene is left open where the match is weak. Clone size is shown for a subset of rows, as once, few, many or a class of expanded clone.

clone size	V gene	J gene	D gene	CDR3 protein	CDR3 DNA
.	TRBV20-1	TRBJ2-1	TRBD2	CGADGLARSSYNEQFF	TGCGGTGCGGACGGACTAGCGCGTAGCTCCTACAATGAGCAGTTCTTC
many	TRBV7-2	TRBJ1-1	.	CASSFFQDGGTEAFF	TGTGCCAGCAGCTTCTTCCAGGATGGGGGGACTGAAGCTTTCTTT
few	TRBV19	TRBJ2-7	.	CASRDYVSYEQYF	TGTGCCAGTAGGGACTACGTTTCCTACGAGCAGTACTTC
.	TRBV7-9	TRBJ2-1	TRBD2	CASSRNPLRGAEYNEQFF	TGTGCCAGCAGCAGAAACCCCCTGCGGGGGGCAGAATACAATGAGCAGTTCTTC
.	TRBV4-3	TRBJ1-5	.	CASSQDSRGSNQPQHF	TGCGCCAGCAGCCAAGATTCAAGGGGGAGCAATCAGCCCCAGCATTTT
many	TRBV27	TRBJ2-7	.	CASSFGDTNEQYF	TGTGCCAGCAGTTTCGGGGACACCAACGAGCAGTACTTC
.	TRBV7-9	TRBJ2-5	.	CASSVVGAQETQYF	TGTGCCAGCAGCGTGGTTGGGGCGCAGGAGACCCAGTACTTC
many	TRBV4-3	TRBJ2-3	TRBD2	CASSQDVLAGDMDTQYF	TGCGCCAGCAGCCAAGATGTACTAGCGGGGGATATGGATACGCAGTATTTT
few	TRBV2	TRBJ2-7	.	CASSGVNSYEQYF	TGTGCCAGCAGTGGTGTCAACTCCTACGAGCAGTACTTC
many	TRBV7-9	TRBJ2-1	.	CASSRPGGPISYNEQFF	TGTGCCAGCAGCCGACCCGGTGGGCCGATCTCCTACAATGAGCAGTTCTTC
many	TRBV27	TRBJ2-3	.	CASSLGSGDTQYF	TGTGCCAGCAGTTTAGGGTCCGGAGATACGCAGTATTTT
many	TRBV7-9	TRBJ1-5	.	CASSGPPGGNQPQHF	TGTGCCAGCAGCGGTCCCCCTGGGGGCAATCAGCCCCAGCATTTT
many	TRBV4-3	TRBJ2-3	TRBD2	CASSQEGASGGNTDTQYF	TGCGCCAGCAGCCAAGAAGGGGCTAGCGGGGGAAACACAGATACGCAGTATTTT
.	TRBV7-2	TRBJ2-2	TRBD1	CASSLGGTGGPRELFF	TGTGCCAGCAGCTTAGGCGGGACAGGGGGCCCCAGGGAGCTGTTTTTT
.	TRBV7-7	TRBJ2-7	.	CASSLALGSHYEQYF	TGTGCTAGCAGCTTAGCGTTGGGCAGTCACTACGAGCAGTACTTC
.	TRBV10-1	TRBJ2-5	.	CASSENRQETQYF	TGCGCCAGCAGTGAGAATAGACAAGAGACCCAGTACTTC
.	TRBV4-3	TRBJ2-1	.	CASSQVLALYNEQFF	TGCGCCAGCAGCCAAGTGTTAGCGCTTTACAATGAGCAGTTCTTC
many	TRBV13	TRBJ1-2	TRBD1	CASSFRTGIGYTF	TGTGCCAGCAGCTTCCGGACAGGGATAGGCTACACCTTC
many	TRBV5-4	TRBJ2-3	.	CASSSTSDTQYF	TGTGCCAGCAGCTCCACGAGCGATACGCAGTATTTT
.	TRBV10-3	TRBJ2-7	.	CAISAPSTGAYEQYF	TGTGCCATCAGTGCTCCCTCGACAGGCGCCTACGAGCAGTACTTC
.	TRBV20-1	TRBJ2-2	TRBD2	CSAGKGLAGATGELFF	TGCAGTGCCGGAAAGGGACTAGCGGGAGCTACCGGGGAGCTGTTTTTT
.	TRBV14	TRBJ2-1	.	CASSQDPGSYNEQFF	TGTGCCAGCAGCCAAGATCCGGGCTCCTACAATGAGCAGTTCTTC
.	TRBV4-1	TRBJ1-5	.	CASSQVGLGQPQHF	TGCGCCAGCAGCCAAGTAGGCCTCGGGCAGCCCCAGCATTTT
many	TRBV27	TRBJ2-7	.	CASSPQGGTYEQYF	TGTGCCAGCAGCCCCCAGGGGGGAACCTACGAGCAGTACTTC
many	TRBV5-1	TRBJ2-7	.	CASSVALGRDSYEQYF	TGCGCCAGCAGCGTAGCCTTAGGGCGGGACTCCTACGAGCAGTACTTC
many	TRBV4-2	TRBJ2-7	.	CASSQDPETGRGVEQYF	TGTGCCAGCAGCCAAGATCCAGAGACGGGCCGAGGTGTCGAGCAGTACTTC
once	TRBV30	TRBJ2-5	.	CAWSLEIQQGDQKTQYF	TGTGCCTGGAGTCTTGAGATACAACAGGGAGATCAAAAGACCCAGTACTTC
many	TRBV6-2/TRBV6-3	TRBJ2-3	.	CASSYSASPPWDTQYF	TGTGCCAGCAGTTACTCGGCTAGTCCCCCTTGGGATACGCAGTATTTT
.	TRBV25-1	TRBJ1-6	TRBD1	CASSEYPGTEVSYNSPLHF	TGTGCCAGCAGTGAATATCCCGGGACAGAAGTCTCCTATAATTCACCCCTCCACTTT
many	TRBV7-9	TRBJ1-5	.	CASTGLGSNQPQHF	TGTGCCAGCACGGGGCTGGGGAGCAATCAGCCCCAGCATTTT
.	TRBV7-9	TRBJ2-3	.	CASSLLPGTQYF	TGTGCCAGCAGCTTACTACCAGGTACGCAGTATTTT
many	TRBV7-9	TRBJ2-7	TRBD1	CASTPRQGDLGMYEQYF	TGTGCCAGTACACCTCGACAGGGTGACTTAGGGATGTACGAGCAGTACTTC
few	TRBV7-9	TRBJ2-1	.	CASSFPSRNEQFF	TGTGCCAGCAGCTTCCCCTCTAGGAATGAGCAGTTCTTC
many	TRBV7-6	TRBJ2-3	.	CASSYSGASTDTQYF	TGTGCCAGCAGCTACAGCGGAGCGAGCACAGATACGCAGTATTTT
many	TRBV4-1	TRBJ2-7	TRBD1	CASSQFVPGGEQYF	TGCGCCAGCAGCCAATTTGTACCAGGGGGCGAGCAGTACTTC